The TCR beta chain described here comes from a study of cytomegalovirus exposure and HLA in healthy donors. General study points: There were several of the most significant clusters that appeared linked to common viral pathogens in a later analysis. Cytomegalovirus-associated status was assigned to about 170 TCR beta chains. CMV antigen specificity of three CMV-associated chains was confirmed in vitro.

Use of 60 Vbeta and 13 Jbeta primers characterized the PCR. The table came from immunoSEQ multiplex PCR; TCRdb's copy has only in-frame clones and leaves some out. This table holds 200,000 to 250,000 clones, about 85% found once. Healthy bone marrow donors formed the donor group. Points on this clone: Its antigen remains unidentified.

V dropped 6 bases and J dropped 1; count of bases not matched to a gene: 10. The CDR3 runs 17 residues. Per the germline V gene, CDR1 is MNHEY and CDR2 is SMNVEV (reference sequence). Sequenced material: PBMCs. This receptor was obtained from a girl aged 2 to 10 in good health and CMV-seronegative. The V call is TRBV27, the J call TRBJ1-2, with 11 bases matching TRBD1. Here the CDR3 DNA reads TGTGCCAGCAGAAGTCCGGGACAGGGGGGCCTTAACTATGGCTACACCTTC. Translating it yields CASRSPGQGGLNYGYTF.